The T cell receptor (beta chain) under discussion was sequenced for a study of blood T cell repertoires in COVID-19 (dated by TCRdb to 2020 to 2022). Background on the whole study: Collaborator samples came from the United States, Italy and Spain and covered acute and convalescent phases of COVID-19. The material from the prospective study consisted of cDNA or gDNA derived from T cells, B-cell-depleted T cells, or PBMCs. Subjects who had been exposed to COVID-19, were actively infected with it, or had recovered from it provided the deeply sampled blood TCRbeta repertoires that made up the dataset. The repertoires were made available in a free public database intended to serve as a resource for research on the immune response to SARS-CoV-2. Samples were obtained from the ongoing ImmuneRACE study (first 160 participants) and from about 1,300 subjects provided by 6 global collaborators. Sample metadata almost always included a de-identified subject ID, COVID-19 status, age in years and sex. Where HLA class I and class II types were available, the types were taken from metadata supplied by the sample provider, not from assay-based typing. Study-wide conclusions, independent of this receptor: How much clinical and demographic metadata was included differed by source and by participant, and the metadata was provided uncurated.

TCRbeta CDR3 regions were amplified from genomic DNA using the immunoSEQ Assay, a bias-controlled multiplex PCR. Per the source publication's procedure: Within the assay, amplification of reference gene primers was used to estimate how many nucleated cells each sample contained. Sequence reads were collapsed and filtered to measure the absolute abundance of every unique TCRbeta CDR3 rearrangement. For each sample, productive Simpson clonality was calculated as the square root of Simpson's diversity index over productive rearrangements. Entries here come from immuneACCESS through TCRdb and include only in-frame sequences with V and J called. Some clones fail to appear in such tables; in the studies checked, an unresolved V gene covers under half of the shortfall, and the cause of the remainder is unknown. That table gives V, J and clone size, and the DNA gave D and trimming. The sample table shows about 360,000 clones, and approximately 86% are seen once. The ten top clones hold roughly 7.2% of the sample.

One collaborating source in Seattle enrolled patients during active infection and followed them longitudinally through the course of disease. Collaborating institutions collected whole blood in K2EDTA tubes following their own protocols. For TCRbeta analysis, collaborator samples were shipped as frozen whole blood, as isolated PBMCs, or as DNA extracted from either sample type. V trim: 4 bases; J trim: 2 bases; unmatched bases: 11. The CDR3 goes from the cysteine to the phenylalanine over 19 residues. Only the CDR3 part of the read is kept: 57 bases, read in frame from the first base. CDR1 LGHNT and CDR2 FRNRAP were looked up in the germline V gene. Details on this clone: The target of this receptor is not known. There are no base qualities to consult, and no much larger clone falls within one base.

The source material was peripheral blood. This receptor chain uses TRBV12-5 and TRBJ2-1; 13 junctional bases match TRBD2. The TCR was taken from a woman aged 55 to 70 with COVID-19, enrolled during active disease. DNA sequence: TGTGCTAGTGGTTCCCGGACTAGCGGGGGCCCTTACACCTACAATGAGCAGTTCTTC. This translates into CASGSRTSGGPYTYNEQFF.